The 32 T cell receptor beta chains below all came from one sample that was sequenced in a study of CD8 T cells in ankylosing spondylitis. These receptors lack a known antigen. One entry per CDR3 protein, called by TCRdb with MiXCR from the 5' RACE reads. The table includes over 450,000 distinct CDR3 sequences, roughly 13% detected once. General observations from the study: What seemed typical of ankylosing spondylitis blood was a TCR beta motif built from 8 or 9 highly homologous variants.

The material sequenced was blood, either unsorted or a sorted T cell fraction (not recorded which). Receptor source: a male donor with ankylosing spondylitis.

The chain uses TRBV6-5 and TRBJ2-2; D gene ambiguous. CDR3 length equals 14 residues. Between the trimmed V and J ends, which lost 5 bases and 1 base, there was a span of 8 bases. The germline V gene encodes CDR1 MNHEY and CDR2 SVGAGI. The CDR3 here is CASSIRGNTGELFF. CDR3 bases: TGTGCCAGCAGTATACGAGGGAACACCGGGGAGCTGTTTTTT.

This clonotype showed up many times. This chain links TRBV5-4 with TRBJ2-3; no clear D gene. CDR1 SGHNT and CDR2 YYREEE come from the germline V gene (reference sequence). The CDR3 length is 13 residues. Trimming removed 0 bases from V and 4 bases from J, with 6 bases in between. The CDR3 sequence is CASSLDGADTQYF. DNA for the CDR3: TGTGCCAGCAGCTTGGACGGCGCAGATACGCAGTATTTT.

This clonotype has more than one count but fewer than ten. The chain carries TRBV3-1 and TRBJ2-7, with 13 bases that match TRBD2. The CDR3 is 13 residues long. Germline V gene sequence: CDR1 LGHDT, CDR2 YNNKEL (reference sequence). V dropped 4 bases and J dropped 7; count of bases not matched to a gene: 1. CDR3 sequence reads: CASSRGLAGEQYV. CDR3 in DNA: TGTGCCAGCAGCCGGGGACTAGCGGGGGAGCAGTACGTC.

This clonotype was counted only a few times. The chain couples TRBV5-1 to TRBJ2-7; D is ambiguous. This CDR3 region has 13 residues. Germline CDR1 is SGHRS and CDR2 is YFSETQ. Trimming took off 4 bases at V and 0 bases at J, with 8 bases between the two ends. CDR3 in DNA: TGCGCCAGCAGCGGGGAATCCTCCTACGAGCAGTACTTC. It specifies CASSGESSYEQYF.

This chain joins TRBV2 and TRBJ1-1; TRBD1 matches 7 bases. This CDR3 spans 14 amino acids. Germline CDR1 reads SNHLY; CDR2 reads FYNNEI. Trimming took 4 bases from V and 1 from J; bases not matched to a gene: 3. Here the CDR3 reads CASSVRGQNTEAFF. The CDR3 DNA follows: TGTGCCAGCAGTGTGAGGGGGCAGAACACTGAAGCTTTCTTT.

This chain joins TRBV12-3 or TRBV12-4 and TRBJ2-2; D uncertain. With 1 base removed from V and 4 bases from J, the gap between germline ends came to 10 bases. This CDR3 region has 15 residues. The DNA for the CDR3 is TGTGCCAGCAGTTTAGAGGCTACGGCCACCGGGGAGCTGTTTTTT. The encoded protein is CASSLEATATGELFF.

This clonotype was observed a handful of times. This CDR3 reads CASSFPGTQGNTIYF. The CDR3 DNA reads TGTGCCAGCAGTTTTCCCGGGACACAAGGAAACACCATATATTTT. The chain is built from TRBV12-3 or TRBV12-4 and TRBJ1-3, with D tentatively TRBD1 (6 bases). This CDR3 comprises 15 residues. V shed 3 bases and J shed 4 bases, with 13 bases lying between them.

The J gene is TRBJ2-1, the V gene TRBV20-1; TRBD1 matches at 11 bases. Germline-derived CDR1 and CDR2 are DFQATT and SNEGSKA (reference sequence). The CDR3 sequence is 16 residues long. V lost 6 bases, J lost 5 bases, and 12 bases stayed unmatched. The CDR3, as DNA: TGCAGTGCAGGGGACTCGGACAGGGGGCTTAACAATGAGCAGTTCTTC. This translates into CSAGDSDRGLNNEQFF.

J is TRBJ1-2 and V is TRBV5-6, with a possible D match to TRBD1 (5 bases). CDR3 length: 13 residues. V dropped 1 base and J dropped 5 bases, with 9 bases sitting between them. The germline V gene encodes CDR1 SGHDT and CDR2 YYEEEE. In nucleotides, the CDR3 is TGTGCCAGCAGCTTGAACAGGAGATATGGCTACACCTTC. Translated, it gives CASSLNRRYGYTF.

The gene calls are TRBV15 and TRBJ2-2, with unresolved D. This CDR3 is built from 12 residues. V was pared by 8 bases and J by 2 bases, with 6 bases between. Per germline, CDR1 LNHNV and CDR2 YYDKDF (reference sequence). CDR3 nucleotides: TGTGCCACCCGGATAAACACCGGGGAGCTGTTTTTT. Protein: CATRINTGELFF.

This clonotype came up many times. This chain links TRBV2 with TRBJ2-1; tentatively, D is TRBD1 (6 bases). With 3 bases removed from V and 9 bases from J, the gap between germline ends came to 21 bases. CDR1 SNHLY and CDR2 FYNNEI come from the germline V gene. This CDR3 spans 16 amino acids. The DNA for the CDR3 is TGTGCCAGCAGTGAGTACCCACAGGGTTCAAAGGTTGAGCAGTTCTTC. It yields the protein CASSEYPQGSKVEQFF. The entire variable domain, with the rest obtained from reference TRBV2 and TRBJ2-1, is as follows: EPEVTQTPSHQVTQMGQEVILRCVPISNHLYFYWYRQILGQKVEFLVSFYNNEISEKSEIFDDQFSVERPDGSNFTLKIRSTKLEDSAMYFCASSEYPQGSKVEQFFGPGTRLTVL.

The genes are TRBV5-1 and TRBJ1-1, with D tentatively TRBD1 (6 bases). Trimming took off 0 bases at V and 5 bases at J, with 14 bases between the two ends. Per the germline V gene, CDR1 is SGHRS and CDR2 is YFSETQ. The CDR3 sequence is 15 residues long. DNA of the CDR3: TGCGCCAGCAGCTTGGATCGGGGGGCATATACTGAAGCTTTCTTT. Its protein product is CASSLDRGAYTEAFF. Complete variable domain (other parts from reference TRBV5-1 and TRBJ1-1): KAGVTQTPRYLIKTRGQQVTLSCSPISGHRSVSWYQQTPGQGLQFLFEYFSETQRNKGNFPGRFSGRQFSNSRSEMNVSTLELGDSALYLCASSLDRGAYTEAFFGQGTRLTVV.

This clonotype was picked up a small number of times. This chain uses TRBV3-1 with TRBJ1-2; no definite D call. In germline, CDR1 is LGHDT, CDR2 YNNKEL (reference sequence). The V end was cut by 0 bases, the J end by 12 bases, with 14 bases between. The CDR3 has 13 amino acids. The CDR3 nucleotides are TGTGCCAGCAGCCAAGATCAGGCAGCCCAAAACACCTTC. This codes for CASSQDQAAQNTF.

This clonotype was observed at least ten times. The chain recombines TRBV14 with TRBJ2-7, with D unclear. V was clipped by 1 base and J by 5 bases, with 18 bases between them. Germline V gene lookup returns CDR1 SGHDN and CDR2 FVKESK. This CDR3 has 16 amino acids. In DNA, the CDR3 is TGTGCCAGCAGCCAAGGAAAGCGAAACTACGGTAACGAGCAGTACTTC. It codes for CASSQGKRNYGNEQYF.

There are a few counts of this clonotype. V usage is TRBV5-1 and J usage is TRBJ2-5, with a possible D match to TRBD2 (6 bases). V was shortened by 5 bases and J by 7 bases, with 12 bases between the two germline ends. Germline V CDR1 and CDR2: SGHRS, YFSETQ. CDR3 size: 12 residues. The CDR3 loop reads CASSEPGGTQYF. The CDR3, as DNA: TGCGCCAGCAGTGAGCCCGGGGGGACCCAGTACTTC.

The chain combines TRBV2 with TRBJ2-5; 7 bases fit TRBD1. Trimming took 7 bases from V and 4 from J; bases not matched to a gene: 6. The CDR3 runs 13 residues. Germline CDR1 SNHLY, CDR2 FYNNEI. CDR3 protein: CASKGTAGETQYF. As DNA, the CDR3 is TGTGCCAGCAAAGGGACAGCCGGAGAGACCCAGTACTTC.

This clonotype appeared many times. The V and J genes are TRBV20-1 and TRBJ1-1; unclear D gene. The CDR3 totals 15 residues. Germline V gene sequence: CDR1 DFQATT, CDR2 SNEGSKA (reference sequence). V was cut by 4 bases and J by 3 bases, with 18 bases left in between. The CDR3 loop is CSANPTADGDTEAFF. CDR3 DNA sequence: TGCAGTGCTAATCCAACGGCCGATGGGGACACTGAAGCTTTCTTT.

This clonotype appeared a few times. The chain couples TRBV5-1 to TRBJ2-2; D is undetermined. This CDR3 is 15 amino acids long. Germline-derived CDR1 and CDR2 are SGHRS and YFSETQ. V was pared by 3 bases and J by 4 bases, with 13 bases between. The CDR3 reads CASSSEEGRTGELFF. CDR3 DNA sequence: TGCGCCAGCAGCTCCGAGGAAGGGCGCACCGGGGAGCTGTTTTTT.

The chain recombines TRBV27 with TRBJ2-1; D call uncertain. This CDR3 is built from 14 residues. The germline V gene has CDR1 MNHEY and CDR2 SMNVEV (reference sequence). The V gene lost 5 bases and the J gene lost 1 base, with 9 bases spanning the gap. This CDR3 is CASSQSWSYNEQFF. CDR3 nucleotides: TGTGCCAGCAGTCAGAGCTGGTCCTACAATGAGCAGTTCTTC.

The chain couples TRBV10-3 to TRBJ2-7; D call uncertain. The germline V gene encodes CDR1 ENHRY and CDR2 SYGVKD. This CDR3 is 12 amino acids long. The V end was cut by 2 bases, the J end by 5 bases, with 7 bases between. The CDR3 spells CAISERPDEQYF. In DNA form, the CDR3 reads TGTGCCATCAGTGAGCGTCCGGACGAGCAGTACTTC.

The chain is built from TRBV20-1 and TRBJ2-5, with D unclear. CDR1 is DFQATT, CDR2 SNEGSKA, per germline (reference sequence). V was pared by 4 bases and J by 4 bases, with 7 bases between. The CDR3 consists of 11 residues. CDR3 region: CSATEIETQYF. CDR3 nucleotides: TGCAGTGCTACAGAGATAGAGACCCAGTACTTC.

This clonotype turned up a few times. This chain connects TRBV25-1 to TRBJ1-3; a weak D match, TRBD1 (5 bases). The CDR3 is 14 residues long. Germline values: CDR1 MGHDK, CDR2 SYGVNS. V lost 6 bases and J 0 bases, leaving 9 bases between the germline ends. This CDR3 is CASRGDGSGNTIYF. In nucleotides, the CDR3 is TGTGCCAGCAGGGGGGATGGCTCTGGAAACACCATATATTTT.

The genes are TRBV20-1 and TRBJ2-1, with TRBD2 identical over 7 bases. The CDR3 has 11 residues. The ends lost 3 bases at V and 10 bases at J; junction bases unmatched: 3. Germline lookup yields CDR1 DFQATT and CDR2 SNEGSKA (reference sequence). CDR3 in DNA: TGCAGTGCTAGTCAGACTAGCGAGCAGTTCTTC. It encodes CSASQTSEQFF.

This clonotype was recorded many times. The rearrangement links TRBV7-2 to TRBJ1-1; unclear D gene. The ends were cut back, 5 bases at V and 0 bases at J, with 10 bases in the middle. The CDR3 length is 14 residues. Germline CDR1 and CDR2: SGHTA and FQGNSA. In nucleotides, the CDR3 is TGTGCCAGCAGCCGAACCTCCTTGAACACTGAAGCTTTCTTT. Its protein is CASSRTSLNTEAFF.

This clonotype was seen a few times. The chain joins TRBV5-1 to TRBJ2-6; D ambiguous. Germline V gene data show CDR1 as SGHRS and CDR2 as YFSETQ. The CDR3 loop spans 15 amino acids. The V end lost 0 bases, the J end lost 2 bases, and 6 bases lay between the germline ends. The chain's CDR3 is CASSLAQAGANVLTF. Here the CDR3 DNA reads TGCGCCAGCAGCTTGGCCCAGGCTGGGGCCAACGTCCTGACTTTC.

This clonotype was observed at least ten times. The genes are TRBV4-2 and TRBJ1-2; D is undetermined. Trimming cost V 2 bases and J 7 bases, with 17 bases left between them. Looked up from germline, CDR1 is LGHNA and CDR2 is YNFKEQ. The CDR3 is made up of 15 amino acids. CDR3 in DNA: TGTGCCAGCAGCCAACTCAGTGGAGATCGTAGTGGCTACACCTTC. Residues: CASSQLSGDRSGYTF.

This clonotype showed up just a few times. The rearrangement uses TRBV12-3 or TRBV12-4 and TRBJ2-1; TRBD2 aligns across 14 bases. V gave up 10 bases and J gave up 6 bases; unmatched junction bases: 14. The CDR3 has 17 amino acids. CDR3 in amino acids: CATTGTSGRTGFNEQFF. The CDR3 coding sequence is TGTGCCACAACCGGGACTAGCGGGAGAACGGGTTTCAATGAGCAGTTCTTC.

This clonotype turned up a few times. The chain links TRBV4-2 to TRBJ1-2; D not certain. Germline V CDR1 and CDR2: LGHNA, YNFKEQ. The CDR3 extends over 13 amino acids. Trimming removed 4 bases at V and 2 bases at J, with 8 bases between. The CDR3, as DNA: TGTGCCAGCAGCCCAGAAAAGAACTATGGCTACACCTTC. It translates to CASSPEKNYGYTF.

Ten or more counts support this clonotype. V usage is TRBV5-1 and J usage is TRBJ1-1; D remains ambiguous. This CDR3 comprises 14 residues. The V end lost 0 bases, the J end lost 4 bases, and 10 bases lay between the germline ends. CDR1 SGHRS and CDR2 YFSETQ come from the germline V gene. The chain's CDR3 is CASSLVAGTTEAFF. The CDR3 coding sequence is TGCGCCAGCAGCTTGGTAGCAGGCACCACTGAAGCTTTCTTT.

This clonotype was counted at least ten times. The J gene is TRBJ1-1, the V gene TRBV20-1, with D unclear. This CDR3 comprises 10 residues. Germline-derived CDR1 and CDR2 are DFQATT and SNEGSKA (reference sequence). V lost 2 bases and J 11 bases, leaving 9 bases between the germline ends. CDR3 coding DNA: TGCAGTGCTAGACGGCAGGTCGCTTTCTTT. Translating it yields CSARRQVAFF.

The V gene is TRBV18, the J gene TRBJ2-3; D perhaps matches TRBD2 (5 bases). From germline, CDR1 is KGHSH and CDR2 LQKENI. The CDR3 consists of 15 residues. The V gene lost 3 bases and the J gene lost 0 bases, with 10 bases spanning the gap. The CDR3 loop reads CASSPTRTSTDTQYF. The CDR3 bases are TGTGCCAGCTCACCTACCCGGACTAGCACAGATACGCAGTATTTT.

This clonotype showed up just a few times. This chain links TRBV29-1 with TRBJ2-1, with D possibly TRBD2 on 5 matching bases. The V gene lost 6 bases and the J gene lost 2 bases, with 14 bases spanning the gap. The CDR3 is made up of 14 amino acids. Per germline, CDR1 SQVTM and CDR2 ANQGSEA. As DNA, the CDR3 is TGCAGCGTATCTGTGGGAGCGACCTACAATGAGCAGTTCTTC. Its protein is CSVSVGATYNEQFF.